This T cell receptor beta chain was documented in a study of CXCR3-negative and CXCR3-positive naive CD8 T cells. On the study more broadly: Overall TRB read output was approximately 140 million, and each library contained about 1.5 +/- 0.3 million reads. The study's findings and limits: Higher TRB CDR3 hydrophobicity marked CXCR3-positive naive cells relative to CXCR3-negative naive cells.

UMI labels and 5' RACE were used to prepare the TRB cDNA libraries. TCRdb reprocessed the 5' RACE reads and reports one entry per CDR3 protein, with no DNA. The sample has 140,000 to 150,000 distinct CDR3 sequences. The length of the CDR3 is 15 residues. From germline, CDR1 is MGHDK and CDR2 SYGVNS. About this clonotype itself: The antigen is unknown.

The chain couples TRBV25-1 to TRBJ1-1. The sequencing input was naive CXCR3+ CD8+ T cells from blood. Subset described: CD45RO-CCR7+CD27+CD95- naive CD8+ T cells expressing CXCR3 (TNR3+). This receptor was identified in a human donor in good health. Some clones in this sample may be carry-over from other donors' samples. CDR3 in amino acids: CASSETLRDTWKPFF. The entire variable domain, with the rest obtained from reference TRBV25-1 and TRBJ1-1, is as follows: EADIYQTPRYLVIGTGKKITLECSQTMGHDKMYWYQQDPGMELHLIHYSYGVNSTEKGDLSSESTVSRIRTEHFPLTLESARPSHTSQYLCASSETLRDTWKPFFGQGTRLTVV.